What follows are 3 T cell receptor beta chains derived from one specimen sequenced in a study of blood T cell repertoires in COVID-19. The data were produced by immunoSEQ multiplex PCR, yet TCRdb's version contains in-frame clones alone and is incomplete. The sample contains approximately 240,000 clones, about 80% of which appear only once. Sequences were obtained from peripheral blood. The source of these receptors is a woman under 40 who had recovered from COVID-19.

J is TRBJ2-7 and V is TRBV5-4; the match to TRBD2 covers 11 bases. Per the germline V gene, CDR1 is SGHNT and CDR2 is YYREEE (reference sequence). The CDR3 covers 16 residues. V was pared by 3 bases and J by 5 bases, with 10 bases of the junction left unmatched. For the CDR3, the DNA is TGTGCCAGCAGCTGGGACATGACTAGCGGGGTCGACGAGCAGTACTTC. Protein sequence: CASSWDMTSGVDEQYF. The whole variable domain, remainder taken from reference TRBV5-4 and TRBJ2-7, is ETGVTQSPTHLIKTRGQQVTLRCSSQSGHNTVSWYQQALGQGPQFIFQYYREEENGRGNFPPRFSGLQFPNYSSELNVNALELDDSALYLCASSWDMTSGVDEQYFGPGTRLTVT.

The V and J genes are TRBV30 and TRBJ1-1; 9 bases align to TRBD1. Germline assignment: CDR1 GTSNPN and CDR2 SVGIG (reference sequence). The CDR3 has 12 amino acids. V gave up 3 bases and J gave up 10 bases; unmatched junction bases: 6. CDR3 coding DNA: TGTGCCTGGAGCCGGGACAGGGCCCGAGCTTTCTTT. Translating gives CAWSRDRARAFF.

This clone was detected once. The rearrangement joins TRBV14 to TRBJ2-7; 8 bases match TRBD2. Germline V gene data show CDR1 as SGHDN and CDR2 as FVKESK. V shed 2 bases and J 6 bases; nucleotides not matched to a gene: 6. This CDR3 is built from 14 residues. This CDR3 is CASSQPGGPSEQYF. The CDR3 DNA follows: TGTGCCAGCAGCCAACCGGGAGGGCCCTCCGAGCAGTACTTC.